The source of this T cell receptor beta chain is a study of Ad26.COV2.S vaccination and SARS-CoV-2 variants. On the study more broadly: Recipients of Ad26.COV2.S got it intramuscularly, once or twice 56 days apart.

The table came from immunoSEQ multiplex PCR; TCRdb's copy has only in-frame clones and leaves some out. The data contain hundreds of thousands of clones, about nine tenths of them singletons. Trimming removed 7 bases from V and 0 bases from J, with 12 bases in between. Germline CDR1 reads SQVTM; CDR2 reads ANQGSEA. The CDR3 loop spans 14 amino acids. Sample treatment: 15 to 20 received Ad26.COV2.S at low or high dose, single or two shots; about 5 received placebo; per-sample allocation not given. Samples analyzed were those drawn on day 63 after the first vaccine or placebo injection. This clone was detected once.

This receptor was identified in a person between 18 and 60 years old who received the Ad26.COV2.S COVID-19 vaccine or a placebo. The chain has TRBV29-1 and TRBJ1-4; D is ambiguous. The source was peripheral blood, collected in a trial of Ad26.COV2.S vaccine versus placebo. CDR3 amino acids: CSAQKDATNEKLFF. The CDR3 DNA follows: TGCAGCGCTCAGAAGGATGCAACTAATGAAAAACTGTTTTTT.